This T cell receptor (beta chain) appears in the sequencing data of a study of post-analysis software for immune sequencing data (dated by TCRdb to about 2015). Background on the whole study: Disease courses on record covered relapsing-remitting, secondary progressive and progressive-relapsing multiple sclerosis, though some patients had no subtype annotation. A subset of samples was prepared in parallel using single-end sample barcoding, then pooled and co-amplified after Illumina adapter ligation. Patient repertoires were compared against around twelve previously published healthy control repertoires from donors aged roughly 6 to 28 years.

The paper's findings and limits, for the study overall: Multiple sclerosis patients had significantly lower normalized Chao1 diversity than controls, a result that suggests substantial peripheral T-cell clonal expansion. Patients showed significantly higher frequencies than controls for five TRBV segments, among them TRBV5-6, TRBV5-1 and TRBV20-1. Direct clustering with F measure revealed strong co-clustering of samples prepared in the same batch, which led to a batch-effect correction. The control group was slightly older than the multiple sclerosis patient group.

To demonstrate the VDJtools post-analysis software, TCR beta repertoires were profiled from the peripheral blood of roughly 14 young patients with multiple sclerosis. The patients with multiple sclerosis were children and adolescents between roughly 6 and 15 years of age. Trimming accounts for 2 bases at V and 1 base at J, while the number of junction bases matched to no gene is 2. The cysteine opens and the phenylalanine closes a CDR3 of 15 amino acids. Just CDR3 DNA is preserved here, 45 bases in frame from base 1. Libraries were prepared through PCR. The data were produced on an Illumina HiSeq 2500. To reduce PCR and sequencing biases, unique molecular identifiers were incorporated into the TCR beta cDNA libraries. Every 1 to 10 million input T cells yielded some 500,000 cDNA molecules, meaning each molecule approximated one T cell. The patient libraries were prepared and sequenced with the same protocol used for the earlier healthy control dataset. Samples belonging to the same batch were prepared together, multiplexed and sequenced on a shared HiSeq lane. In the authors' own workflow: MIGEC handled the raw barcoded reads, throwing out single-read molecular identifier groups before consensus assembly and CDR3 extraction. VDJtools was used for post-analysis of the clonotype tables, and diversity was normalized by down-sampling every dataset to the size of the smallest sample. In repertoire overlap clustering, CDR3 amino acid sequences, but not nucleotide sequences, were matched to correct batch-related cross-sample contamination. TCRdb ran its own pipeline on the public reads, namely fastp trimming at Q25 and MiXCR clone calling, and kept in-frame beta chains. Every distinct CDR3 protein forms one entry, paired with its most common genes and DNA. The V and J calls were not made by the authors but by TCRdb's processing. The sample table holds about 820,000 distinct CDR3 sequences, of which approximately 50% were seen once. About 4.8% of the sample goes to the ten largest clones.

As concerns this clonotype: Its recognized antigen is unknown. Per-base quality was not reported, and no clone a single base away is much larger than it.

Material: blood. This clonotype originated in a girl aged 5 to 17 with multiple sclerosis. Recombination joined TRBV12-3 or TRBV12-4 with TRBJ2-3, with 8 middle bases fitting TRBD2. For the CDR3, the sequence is CASSLIGRGTDTQYF. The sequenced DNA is TGTGCCAGCAGTTTAATCGGGAGGGGCACAGATACGCAGTATTTT.